The 27 T cell receptor beta chains presented below share a single source sample, sequenced in a study of T cell changes during pregnancy in multiple sclerosis. TCRdb's table, derived via immunoSEQ multiplex PCR, lists solely in-frame clones and lacks some. Of more than 25,000 clones listed, 90% to 95% were seen once; the top ten hold roughly 5%. Sequences were derived from peripheral blood, sampled in the first trimester of pregnancy. These TCRs come from a female donor in good health, enrolled as a control in a pregnancy study.

The V and J genes are TRBV6-5 and TRBJ2-3, with D hard to call. The CDR3 is made up of 13 amino acids. Germline V gene sequence: CDR1 MNHEY, CDR2 SVGAGI. The V gene lost 4 bases and the J gene lost 5 bases, with 10 bases spanning the gap. The CDR3 bases are TGTGCCAGCAGTTTGGCCAGTATAGATACGCAGTATTTT. Translating it yields CASSLASIDTQYF.

The rearrangement joins TRBV19 to TRBJ2-5; 7 nucleotides line up with TRBD1. Germline V gives CDR1 LNHDA, CDR2 SQIVND (reference sequence). CDR3 length: 15 amino acids. V dropped 5 bases and J dropped 5; count of bases not matched to a gene: 11. This chain's CDR3 is CASSAQTGYGETQYF. CDR3 nucleotide sequence: TGTGCCAGTAGTGCCCAGACAGGGTATGGGGAGACCCAGTACTTC.

CDR3 in amino acids: CASSFAQNSNQPQHF. CDR3 nucleotide sequence: TGTGCCAGCAGCTTCGCCCAGAATAGCAATCAGCCCCAGCATTTT. The chain employs TRBV7-2 and TRBJ1-5; no clear D gene. Between the trimmed V and J ends, which lost 3 bases and 0 bases, there was a span of 9 bases. The CDR3 spans 15 residues. Germline loops: CDR1 SGHTA, CDR2 FQGNSA.

Here the CDR3 DNA reads TGTGCCAGCAGTTCCAGATCGACAGGGATCAATCAGCCCCAGCATTTT. Its protein is CASSSRSTGINQPQHF. The V and J genes are TRBV5-6 and TRBJ1-5; 7 nucleotides match TRBD1. Per the germline V gene, CDR1 is SGHDT and CDR2 is YYEEEE. The V and J ends lost 5 bases and 3 bases, in that order; junction bases with no gene match: 11. The CDR3 spans 16 residues.

V and J are TRBV30 and TRBJ1-2; D might be TRBD1 (6 bases). This CDR3 has 13 amino acids. V lost 2 bases, J lost 5 bases, and 12 bases lay in between. The V gene's germline CDR1 is GTSNPN and CDR2 SVGIG (reference sequence). The CDR3 spells CAWSRTADYGYTF. The CDR3 DNA reads TGTGCCTGGAGTAGGACAGCTGATTATGGCTACACCTTC.

The gene calls are TRBV7-6 and TRBJ2-1; TRBD2 agrees at 14 bases. Germline V CDR1 and CDR2: SGHVS, FNYEAQ. The CDR3 length is 17 residues. The V gene end was trimmed by 5 bases and the J gene end by 8 bases; junction bases not matched to a gene: 11. The CDR3 loop is CASSPRLAGGPLDEQFF. The CDR3 nucleotides read TGTGCCAGCAGCCCTAGACTAGCGGGAGGGCCATTGGATGAGCAGTTCTTC.

The gene calls are TRBV7-2 and TRBJ2-1; 14 bases line up with TRBD2. The CDR3 length is 17 residues. Unmatched junction bases numbered 4, after V lost 0 bases and J lost 6 bases. Germline CDR1 SGHTA, CDR2 FQGNSA. The CDR3: CASSLAGTSGRANEQFF. The CDR3 nucleotides read TGTGCCAGCAGCTTAGCGGGGACTAGCGGGAGAGCCAATGAGCAGTTCTTC.

This chain joins TRBV6-1 and TRBJ1-5; weak D call: TRBD1 (5 bases). CDR1 and CDR2 (germline): MNHNS, SASEGT. V gave up 4 bases and J gave up 4 bases, with 14 bases separating them. The CDR3 has 15 residues. The DNA for the CDR3 is TGTGCCAGCAGTGCATCAGGGATTGGGAATCAGCCCCAGCATTTT. Its translation is CASSASGIGNQPQHF.

The V and J genes are TRBV28 and TRBJ2-1; no clear D gene. V dropped 6 bases and J dropped 5 bases, with 14 bases sitting between them. This CDR3 region has 14 residues. Germline V CDR1 and CDR2: MDHEN, SYDVKM. The CDR3 nucleotides are TGTGCCAGCAGCATGTATGGCAGTAACAATGAGCAGTTCTTC. This encodes CASSMYGSNNEQFF.

The chain uses TRBV6-5 and TRBJ1-2, with TRBD1 identical over 7 bases. The V gene end was trimmed by 8 bases and the J gene end by 5 bases; junction bases not matched to a gene: 11. The germline CDR1 and CDR2 sequences are MNHEY and SVGAGI. The CDR3 length is 14 residues. The CDR3 protein is CASGTNRDSYGYTF. CDR3 bases: TGTGCCAGCGGGACGAACAGGGACAGTTATGGCTACACCTTC.

The chain combines TRBV7-2 with TRBJ2-5; TRBD2 aligns across 7 bases. The CDR3 is 15 amino acids. V lost 1 base, J lost 5 bases, and 7 bases stayed unmatched. Germline values: CDR1 SGHTA, CDR2 FQGNSA. The chain's CDR3 is CASSLVAKGGETQYF. The CDR3 DNA reads as TGTGCCAGCAGCTTAGTCGCTAAGGGAGGGGAGACCCAGTACTTC.

V gene TRBV11-3 combines with J gene TRBJ1-2; the match to TRBD1 covers 8 bases. The CDR3 extends over 14 amino acids. The germline V gene has CDR1 SGHNT and CDR2 YENEEA. The J segment lost 12 bases and the V segment lost 5 bases, leaving 14 bases of the junction unmatched. The chain's CDR3 is CASSAGQVGTENTF. CDR3 coding DNA: TGTGCCAGCAGCGCGGGACAGGTGGGGACCGAGAACACCTTC.

J is TRBJ2-5 and V is TRBV19, with 11 bases that match TRBD1. Per germline, CDR1 LNHDA and CDR2 SQIVND (reference sequence). The CDR3 covers 15 residues. With V trimmed by 1 base and J by 5 bases, 3 bases remained unmatched. CDR3 in DNA: TGTGCCAGTAGTATAGTCGGGACAGGGGGGGAGACCCAGTACTTC. Translation: CASSIVGTGGETQYF. The full variable domain, with the rest looked up from reference TRBV19 and TRBJ2-5, is DGGITQSPKYLFRKEGQNVTLSCEQNLNHDAMYWYRQDPGQGLRLIYYSQIVNDFQKGDIAEGYSVSREKKESFPLTVTSAQKNPTAFYLCASSIVGTGGETQYFGPGTRLLVL.

A single count supports this clone. CDR3 residues: CAGGLARNEQFF. DNA of the CDR3: TGTGCCGGGGGACTAGCGAGAAATGAGCAGTTCTTC. The chain couples TRBV30 to TRBJ2-1, with 10 bases aligning to TRBD2. After removal of 8 bases from V and 7 bases from J, the junction contained 5 bases not matched to a gene. The CDR3 extends over 12 amino acids. Germline V gives CDR1 GTSNPN, CDR2 SVGIG (reference sequence). Drawing the rest from reference TRBV30 and TRBJ2-1, the complete variable domain is SQTIHQWPATLVQPVGSPLSLECTVEGTSNPNLYWYRQAAGRGLQLLFYSVGIGQISSEVPQNLSASRPQDRQFILSSKKLLLSDSGFYLCAGGLARNEQFFGPGTRLTVL.

As DNA, the CDR3 is TGTGCCAGTAACCCCCTCCGACAGAGCTATGGCTACACCTTC. Its protein is CASNPLRQSYGYTF. J is TRBJ1-2 and V is TRBV19; D possibly corresponds to TRBD1 (5 bases). The V end lost 7 bases, the J end lost 4 bases, and 16 bases lay between the germline ends. This CDR3 contains 14 residues. Germline CDR1 reads LNHDA; CDR2 reads SQIVND (reference sequence). The whole variable domain, filled in from reference TRBV19 and TRBJ1-2, reads DGGITQSPKYLFRKEGQNVTLSCEQNLNHDAMYWYRQDPGQGLRLIYYSQIVNDFQKGDIAEGYSVSREKKESFPLTVTSAQKNPTAFYLCASNPLRQSYGYTFGSGTRLTVV.

As to this clone: The junction and the germline gene differ at one end; a read error may be behind it. The chain combines TRBV30 with TRBJ1-1; D uncertain. The V gene's germline CDR1 is GTSNPN and CDR2 SVGIG (reference sequence). The CDR3 totals 11 residues. In DNA form, the CDR3 reads TGCGCCTTGGGGAGAGGCACTGAAGCTTTCTTT. Residues: CALGRGTEAFF. The full variable domain, in which reference TRBV30 and TRBJ1-1 provide the parts outside the CDR3, is SQTIHQWPATLVQPVGSPLSLECTVEGTSNPNLYWYRQAAGRGLQLLFYSVGIGQISSEVPQNLSASRPQDRQFILSSKKLLLSDSGFYLCALGRGTEAFFGQGTRLTVV.

The J gene is TRBJ2-3, the V gene TRBV7-2, with D possibly matching TRBD1 (7 bases). Trimming removed 5 bases from V and 1 base from J, with 22 bases in between. This CDR3 is built from 18 residues. CDR1 and CDR2 (germline): SGHTA, FQGNSA. The CDR3 coding sequence is TGTGCCAGCAGCCCAACCGGGGGACAGAAACGAGGCACAGATACGCAGTATTTT. Encoded protein: CASSPTGGQKRGTDTQYF.

CDR3 DNA sequence: TGCGCCAGCAGCTTGCAGGTATTGAACACTGAAGCTTTCTTT. It translates to CASSLQVLNTEAFF. The chain carries TRBV5-1 and TRBJ1-1, with unresolved D. The CDR3 is 14 residues long. V gave up 1 base and J gave up 0 bases, with 7 bases separating them. CDR1 SGHRS and CDR2 YFSETQ come from the germline V gene. Full variable domain (missing parts from reference TRBV5-1 and TRBJ1-1): KAGVTQTPRYLIKTRGQQVTLSCSPISGHRSVSWYQQTPGQGLQFLFEYFSETQRNKGNFPGRFSGRQFSNSRSEMNVSTLELGDSALYLCASSLQVLNTEAFFGQGTRLTVV.

The chain joins TRBV7-2 to TRBJ2-2; D may be TRBD2 (6 bases). Germline values: CDR1 SGHTA, CDR2 FQGNSA. This CDR3 is 13 amino acids long. Trimming left V 5 bases short and J 6 bases short, with 10 bases between. The CDR3 DNA reads TGTGCCAGCAGCGTGACTAGTCCCGGGGAGCTGTTTTTT. Amino acids: CASSVTSPGELFF.

The J gene is TRBJ2-7, the V gene TRBV12-5; the D gene is possibly TRBD1 (6 bases). This CDR3 has 13 residues. Trimming removed 0 bases from V and 5 bases from J, with 8 bases in between. Germline V gene sequence: CDR1 LGHNT, CDR2 FRNRAP. As DNA, the CDR3 is TGTGCTAGTGGTTTGGTAGGGGGAGACGAGCAGTACTTC. Residues: CASGLVGGDEQYF.

The CDR3 protein is CASSSVAVNEQFF. For the CDR3, the DNA is TGCGCCAGCAGCTCGGTAGCGGTCAATGAGCAGTTCTTC. V is TRBV5-1 and J is TRBJ2-1, with D perhaps TRBD2 (6 bases). V was shortened by 3 bases and J by 6 bases, with 10 bases between the two germline ends. Germline values: CDR1 SGHRS, CDR2 YFSETQ. The CDR3 loop spans 13 amino acids.

The genes are TRBV18 and TRBJ2-5; D gene unclear. V gave up 6 bases and J gave up 0 bases, with 11 bases separating them. Per germline, CDR1 KGHSH and CDR2 LQKENI. The CDR3 runs 14 residues. The CDR3 DNA is TGTGCCAGCTCCCTTTCGCGGAACCAAGAGACCCAGTACTTC. Translation gives CASSLSRNQETQYF.

The chain carries TRBV23-1 and TRBJ1-1; a possible D gene is TRBD1 (6 bases). TRBV23-1 is an ORF, with its function uncertain. The CDR3 is 15 amino acids. Trimming cost V 4 bases and J 2 bases, with 14 bases left between them. CDR3 sequence (DNA): TGCGCCAGCAGTCCGCCGGACAGTTATAACACTGAAGCTTTCTTT. Encoded protein: CASSPPDSYNTEAFF.

This clone was detected once. The rearrangement joins TRBV6-5 to TRBJ1-5; D unresolved. This CDR3 spans 14 amino acids. The germline gives CDR1 MNHEY, CDR2 SVGAGI. V lost 6 bases and J lost 4, with 13 bases in between. CDR3: CASSYGGLNQPQHF. CDR3 in DNA: TGTGCCAGCAGCTACGGAGGGCTTAATCAGCCCCAGCATTTT.

The chain carries TRBV6-5 and TRBJ2-2; 7 nucleotides agree with TRBD1. The CDR3 loop spans 15 amino acids. CDR1 and CDR2 from the germline V gene are MNHEY and SVGAGI. The V gene end was trimmed by 4 bases and the J gene end by 3 bases; junction bases not matched to a gene: 5. CDR3 sequence (DNA): TGTGCCAGCAGTTGGGGAGACAGGGACACCGGGGAGCTGTTTTTT. Its protein product is CASSWGDRDTGELFF.

The J gene is TRBJ2-3, the V gene TRBV19, with 7 bases fitting TRBD1. CDR1 is LNHDA and CDR2 is SQIVND in the germline V gene (reference sequence). The CDR3 sequence is 15 residues long. With 5 bases clipped from V and 0 bases from J, the junction kept 5 bases outside the gene matches. This CDR3 reads CASSQQGTSTDTQYF. The DNA of the CDR3 is TGTGCCAGTAGTCAACAGGGGACAAGCACAGATACGCAGTATTTT.

CDR3 sequence reads: CASTRQDTQYF. CDR3 nucleotides: TGTGCCAGCACCCGCCAGGATACGCAGTATTTT. The rearrangement links TRBV7-2 to TRBJ2-3; D is undetermined. CDR3 length equals 11 residues. Germline V gene sequence: CDR1 SGHTA, CDR2 FQGNSA. V was clipped by 7 bases and J by 6 bases, with 8 bases between them.